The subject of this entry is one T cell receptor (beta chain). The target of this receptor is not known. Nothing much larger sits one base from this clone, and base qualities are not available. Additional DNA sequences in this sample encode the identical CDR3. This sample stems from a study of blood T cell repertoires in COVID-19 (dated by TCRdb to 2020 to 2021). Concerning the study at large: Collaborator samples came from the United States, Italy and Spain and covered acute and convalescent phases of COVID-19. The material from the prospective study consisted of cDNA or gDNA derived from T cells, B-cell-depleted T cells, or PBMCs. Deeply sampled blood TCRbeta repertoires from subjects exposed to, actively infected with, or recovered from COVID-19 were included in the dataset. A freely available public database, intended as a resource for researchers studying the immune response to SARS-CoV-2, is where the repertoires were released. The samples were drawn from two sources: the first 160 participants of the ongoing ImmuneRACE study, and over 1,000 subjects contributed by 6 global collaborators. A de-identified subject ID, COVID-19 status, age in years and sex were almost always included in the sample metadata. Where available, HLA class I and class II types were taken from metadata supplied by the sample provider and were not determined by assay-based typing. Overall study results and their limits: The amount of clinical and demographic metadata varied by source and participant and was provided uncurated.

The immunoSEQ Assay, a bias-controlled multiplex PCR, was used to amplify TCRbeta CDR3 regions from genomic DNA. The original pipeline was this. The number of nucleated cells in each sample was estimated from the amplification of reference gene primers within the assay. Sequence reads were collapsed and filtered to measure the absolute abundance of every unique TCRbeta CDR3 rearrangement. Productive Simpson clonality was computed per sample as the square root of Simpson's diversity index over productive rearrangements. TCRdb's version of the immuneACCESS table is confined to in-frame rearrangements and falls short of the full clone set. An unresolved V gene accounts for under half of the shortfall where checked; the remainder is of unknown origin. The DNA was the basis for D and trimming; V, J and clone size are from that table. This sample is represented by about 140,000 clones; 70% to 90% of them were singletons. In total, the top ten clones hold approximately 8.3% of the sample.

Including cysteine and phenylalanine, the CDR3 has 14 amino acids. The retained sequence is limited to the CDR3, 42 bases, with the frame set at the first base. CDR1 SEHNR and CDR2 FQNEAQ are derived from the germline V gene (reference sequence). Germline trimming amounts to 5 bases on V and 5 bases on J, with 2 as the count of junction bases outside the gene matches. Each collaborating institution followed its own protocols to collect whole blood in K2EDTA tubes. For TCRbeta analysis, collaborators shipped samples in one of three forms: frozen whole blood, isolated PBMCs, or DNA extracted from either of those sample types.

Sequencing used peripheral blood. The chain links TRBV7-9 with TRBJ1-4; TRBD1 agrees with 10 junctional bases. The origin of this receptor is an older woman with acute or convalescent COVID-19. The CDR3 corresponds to CASSRTGGNEKLFF. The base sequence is TGTGCCAGCAGCCGGACAGGGGGAAATGAAAAACTGTTTTTT.